This T cell receptor (beta chain) was recorded in a study of spatial heterogeneity in lung cancer. For the study at large: TCR and UMI combinations that were unique each appeared, on average, more than ten times in raw reads. Study observations and caveats: It was found that expanded intratumoral alpha and beta TCR counts tracked tumor mutation counts. Ubiquitous nonsynonymous mutations were tracked by counts of ubiquitous expanded TCRs, and regional ones by counts of regional expanded TCRs.

The time point here: sample taken at primary tumor resection. Unsorted whole RNA of tumor, nontumor lung or frozen PBMC was sequenced. V shed 1 base, J shed 5 bases, and the junction held 3 bases outside the gene matches. The length of the CDR3 is 14 residues. Germline V gene lookup returns CDR1 SGHAT and CDR2 FQNNGV. TCRdb re-called the 5' RACE reads with MiXCR, one entry per CDR3 protein. The profile shows over 15,000 distinct CDR3 sequences, around 6.5% of them singletons. Ten or more counts support this clonotype. The antigen is undetermined. The chain combines TRBV11-2 with TRBJ2-3; 7 bases align to TRBD2. This specimen was lung tumor tissue, taken at surgery. The source of this sequence is a female donor with early-stage non-small cell lung cancer. Here the CDR3 reads CASSLGTGGDTQYF. In DNA, the CDR3 is TGTGCCAGCAGCTTAGGAACGGGGGGAGATACGCAGTATTTT. The whole variable domain, filled in from reference TRBV11-2 and TRBJ2-3, reads EAGVAQSPRYKIIEKRQSVAFWCNPISGHATLYWYQQILGQGPKLLIQFQNNGVVDDSQLPKDRFSAERLKGVDSTLKIQPAKLEDSAVYLCASSLGTGGDTQYFGPGTRLTVL.